This TCR beta chain was sequenced for a study of tumor and adjacent non-tumor tissue in lung cancer. Overall study context: Histology: about a dozen adenocarcinoma, a couple of squamous cell carcinoma, 1 small cell lung cancer. The patients, 10 men and about five women, were about 31 to 85 with stage I to III disease. Points from the study as a whole: Tumor tissue had significantly higher TCR diversity than normal lung.

The template was RNA from unsorted bulk tissue. A modified ARM-PCR protocol with three rounds of nested PCR amplified TCRbeta. TCRdb reprocessed the multiplex PCR reads with MiXCR, giving one entry per CDR3 protein. The table records 110,000 or so distinct CDR3 sequences, about 75% of them present only once. V dropped 6 bases and J dropped 17 bases, with 23 bases sitting between them. Germline CDR1 and CDR2: LGHNA and YSLEER. The CDR3 is 14 residues long. This clonotype appeared a single time. The antigen is undetermined. V is TRBV4-3 and J is TRBJ1-6; no definite D call. Material: lung tumor tissue. This TCR came from an older woman with non-small cell lung cancer. CDR3 loop: CASSLQTANSPIHF. CDR3 DNA: TGCGCCAGCAGTCTTCAAACCGCTAATTCACCGATCCACTTT.